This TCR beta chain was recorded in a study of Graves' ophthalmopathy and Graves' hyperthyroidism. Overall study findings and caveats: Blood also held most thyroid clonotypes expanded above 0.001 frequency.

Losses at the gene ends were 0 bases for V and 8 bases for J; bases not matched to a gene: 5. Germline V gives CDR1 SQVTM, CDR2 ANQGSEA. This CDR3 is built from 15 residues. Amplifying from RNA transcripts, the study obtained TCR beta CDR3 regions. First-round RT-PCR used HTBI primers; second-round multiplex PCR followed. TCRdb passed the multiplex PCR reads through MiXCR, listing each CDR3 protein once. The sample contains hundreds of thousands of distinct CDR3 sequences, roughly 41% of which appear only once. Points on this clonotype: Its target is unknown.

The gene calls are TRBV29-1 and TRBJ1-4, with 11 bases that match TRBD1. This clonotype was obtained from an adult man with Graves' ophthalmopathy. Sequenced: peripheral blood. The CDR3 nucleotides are TGCAGCGTTGAAGATAGGGGACAGGGGGGCGAAAAACTGTTTTTT. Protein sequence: CSVEDRGQGGEKLFF.